The clone carrying this T cell receptor (beta chain) has only one observation. Its matching antigen is unknown. This entry is derived from a study of T-cell memory formation after mild COVID-19. General study points: Contracting CD8+ clones were enriched in EMRA, CD4+ mainly in CM and EM. Specificity for SARS-CoV-2 was not confirmed among the second-wave clones peaking on day 37. Pre-infection memory harbored some responding clones, suggesting cross-reactive memory joined.

Trimming took 4 bases from V and 7 from J; bases not matched to a gene: 9. The CDR3 consists of 16 residues. Germline V CDR1 and CDR2: MRHNA, SNTAGT. TCRdb ran MiXCR on the 5' RACE reads and lists one entry per CDR3 protein. Here the sample spans a few hundred thousand distinct CDR3 sequences, roughly a tenth being singletons. The clonotype comes from a man aged 18 to 29 who had mild COVID-19 (a few samples of this study predate the infection). Cell type and time point are not known. The specimen was PBMCs or a T cell subset sorted from them (not recorded which). V is TRBV6-4 and J is TRBJ1-4, with 10 bases matching TRBD1. CDR3 amino acids: CASSASPGQGFEKLFF. CDR3 bases: TGTGCCAGCAGTGCCAGCCCGGGACAGGGGTTTGAAAAACTGTTTTTT.